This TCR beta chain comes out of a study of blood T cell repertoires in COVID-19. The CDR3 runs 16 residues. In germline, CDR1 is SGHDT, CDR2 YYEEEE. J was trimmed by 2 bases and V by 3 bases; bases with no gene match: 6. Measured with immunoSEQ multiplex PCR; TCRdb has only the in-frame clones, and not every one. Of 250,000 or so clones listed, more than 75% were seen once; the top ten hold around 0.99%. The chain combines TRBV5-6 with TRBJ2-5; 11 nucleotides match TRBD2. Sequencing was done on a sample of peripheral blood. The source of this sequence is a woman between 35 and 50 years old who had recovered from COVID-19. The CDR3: CASSYRLAGTQETQYF. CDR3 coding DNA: TGTGCCAGCAGCTATCGACTAGCGGGGACGCAAGAGACCCAGTACTTC.